A single sample gave rise to the 20 T cell receptor beta chains below, sequenced in a study of cytomegalovirus exposure and HLA in healthy donors. Primers: 60 Vbeta forward and 13 Jbeta reverse. Only in-frame clones appear in the TCRdb table, and some are missing; sequencing was by immunoSEQ multiplex PCR. The sample holds roughly 130,000 clones, about 80% seen once. Material for sequencing was PBMCs. The receptor set was obtained from a man between 25 and 39 years old in good health and CMV-seronegative.

The rearrangement links TRBV7-2 to TRBJ2-3; 13 bases fit TRBD2. Germline CDR1 is SGHTA and CDR2 is FQGNSA. The CDR3 runs 19 residues. With V trimmed by 1 base and J by 0 bases, 7 bases remained unmatched. CDR3 sequence: CASSLEKTSGGYSTDTQYF. In nucleotides, the CDR3 is TGTGCCAGCAGCTTAGAGAAGACTAGCGGGGGGTATAGCACAGATACGCAGTATTTT. Complete variable domain (other parts from reference TRBV7-2 and TRBJ2-3): GAGVSQSPSNKVTEKGKDVELRCDPISGHTALYWYRQSLGQGLEFLIYFQGNSAPDKSGLPSDRFSAERTGGSVSTLTIQRTQQEDSAVYLCASSLEKTSGGYSTDTQYFGPGTRLTVL.

This sequence joins TRBV6-6 and TRBJ2-3; D is perhaps TRBD1 (6 bases). Germline assignment: CDR1 MNHNY and CDR2 SVGAGI (reference sequence). The CDR3 is 15 amino acids. V was cut by 10 bases and J by 0 bases, with 17 bases left in between. CDR3 in amino acids: CATTGTRSSTDTQYF. The DNA for the CDR3 is TGTGCCACCACAGGGACCCGTTCTAGCACAGATACGCAGTATTTT.

On this clone: Germline and junction disagree at one end, which may indicate a read error. This chain joins TRBV7-7 and TRBJ2-7, with 8 bases lining up with TRBD1. This CDR3 is 13 amino acids long. The germline V gene encodes CDR1 SSHAT and CDR2 FNYEAQ (reference sequence). CDR3 in amino acids: CASSRRQGYEQYF. The CDR3, as DNA: TGTGCTAGCAGCCGTCGACAGGGGTACGAGCAGTACTTC.

The V and J genes are TRBV27 and TRBJ1-5; a possible D gene is TRBD1 (6 bases). The V end lost 6 bases, the J end lost 3 bases, and 12 bases lay between the germline ends. The CDR3 has 14 amino acids. From germline, CDR1 is MNHEY and CDR2 SMNVEV (reference sequence). DNA for the CDR3: TGTGCCAGCAGACGTGACAGGCCCAATCAGCCCCAGCATTTT. Amino acids: CASRRDRPNQPQHF.

The V and J genes are TRBV10-3 and TRBJ2-2; 8 nucleotides agree with TRBD2. Looked up from germline, CDR1 is ENHRY and CDR2 is SYGVKD. The CDR3 is 14 residues long. Trimming cost V 8 bases and J 1 base; bases outside gene matches: 3. In DNA, the CDR3 is TGTGCCATCCACGCGGGGGGGAACACCGGGGAGCTGTTTTTT. Translated, it gives CAIHAGGNTGELFF.

The genes are TRBV21-1 and TRBJ2-1; the table's D call TRBD2 went unverified against the DNA. TRBV21-1 is a documented pseudogene. The CDR3 is made up of 15 amino acids. Here the CDR3 reads CASSIFPSSYNEQFF. CDR3 DNA sequence: TGTGCCAGCAGCATCTTCCCTAGCTCCTACAATGAGCAGTTCTTC.

The chain combines TRBV7-2 with TRBJ2-7; 7 nucleotides align to TRBD2. The CDR3 loop spans 15 amino acids. The J segment lost 0 bases and the V segment lost 5 bases, leaving 7 bases of the junction unmatched. From germline, CDR1 is SGHTA and CDR2 FQGNSA. The CDR3 sequence: CASSPSGTFSYEQYF. The DNA for the CDR3 is TGTGCCAGCAGCCCAAGCGGGACCTTCTCCTACGAGCAGTACTTC.

The CDR3 region is CASSYSGWGDSPLHF. The CDR3 coding sequence is TGTGCCAGCAGTTACTCGGGGTGGGGGGATTCACCCCTCCACTTT. This chain links TRBV6-6 with TRBJ1-6; possible D gene TRBD1, 5 bases. CDR1 MNHNY and CDR2 SVGAGI come from the germline V gene (reference sequence). This CDR3 comprises 15 residues. V lost 0 bases and J lost 8, with 11 bases in between.

The chain joins TRBV14 to TRBJ2-1; D is possibly TRBD2 (6 bases). The CDR3 totals 15 residues. The V gene lost 3 bases and the J gene lost 6 bases, with 15 bases spanning the gap. The germline CDR1 and CDR2 sequences are SGHDN and FVKESK. In DNA, the CDR3 is TGTGCCAGCAGCCATCCGGAGGGTTTGTCCAATGAGCAGTTCTTC. Protein product: CASSHPEGLSNEQFF.

The chain combines TRBV10-1 with TRBJ2-7, with D tentatively TRBD2 (5 bases). The germline V and J ends were trimmed by 2 bases and 0 bases, with 5 bases remaining between them. The CDR3 sequence is 13 residues long. The germline gives CDR1 WNHNN, CDR2 SYGVQD (reference sequence). The CDR3 DNA is TGCGCCAGCAGTGAGGGGAGCTCCTACGAGCAGTACTTC. This sequence encodes CASSEGSSYEQYF.

The V gene is TRBV18, the J gene TRBJ2-7; the D gene is possibly TRBD1 (5 bases). Germline V gene lookup returns CDR1 KGHSH and CDR2 LQKENI. With 3 bases removed from V and 2 bases from J, the gap between germline ends came to 11 bases. The CDR3 contains 14 residues. The CDR3 loop is CASSPGRKTYEQYF. The CDR3 nucleotides read TGTGCCAGCTCACCGGGGCGGAAGACCTACGAGCAGTACTTC.

The chain couples TRBV6-1 to TRBJ1-5; 11 nucleotides agree with TRBD1. CDR1 and CDR2 (germline): MNHNS, SASEGT. This CDR3 has 15 amino acids. The V and J ends lost 6 bases and 3 bases, in that order; junction bases with no gene match: 4. The CDR3 DNA reads TGTGCCAGCAGGGACAGGGGGCTCTACAATCAGCCCCAGCATTTT. This translates into CASRDRGLYNQPQHF.

The chain recombines TRBV5-1 with TRBJ1-2; 7 nucleotides match TRBD1. Trimming cost V 4 bases and J 7 bases; bases outside gene matches: 16. The germline CDR1 and CDR2 sequences are SGHRS and YFSETQ. This CDR3 spans 16 amino acids. The DNA for the CDR3 is TGCGCCAGCAGCCAAGCCCCCGGGCAGGGGGATGGTGGCTACACCTTC. It yields the protein CASSQAPGQGDGGYTF. The full variable domain, rest sourced from reference TRBV5-1 and TRBJ1-2, is KAGVTQTPRYLIKTRGQQVTLSCSPISGHRSVSWYQQTPGQGLQFLFEYFSETQRNKGNFPGRFSGRQFSNSRSEMNVSTLELGDSALYLCASSQAPGQGDGGYTFGSGTRLTVV.

The gene calls are TRBV30 and TRBJ1-2, with TRBD1 identical over 8 bases. Germline loops: CDR1 GTSNPN, CDR2 SVGIG (reference sequence). The V gene end was trimmed by 0 bases and the J gene end by 8 bases; junction bases not matched to a gene: 2. There are 12 residues in the CDR3. The CDR3 loop is CAWSVGTGGYTF. CDR3 coding DNA: TGTGCCTGGAGTGTAGGGACAGGCGGCTACACCTTC.

The V and J genes are TRBV30 and TRBJ2-1; tentatively, D is TRBD2 (5 bases). Germline V gene data show CDR1 as GTSNPN and CDR2 as SVGIG (reference sequence). The V and J ends lost 4 bases and 9 bases respectively, with 13 bases between them. This CDR3 is built from 12 residues. CDR3 sequence: CAWTDKAGEQFF. CDR3 nucleotides: TGTGCCTGGACTGACAAGGCGGGTGAGCAGTTCTTC.

The chain recombines TRBV19 with TRBJ1-1; TRBD1 matches 8 bases. This CDR3 contains 18 residues. Trimming cost V 2 bases and J 1 base; bases outside gene matches: 12. CDR1 is LNHDA, CDR2 SQIVND, per germline (reference sequence). The CDR3 nucleotides read TGTGCCAGTAGTATATTGTTAGGGACAGGTCGGCGGAACACTGAAGCTTTCTTT. Translation gives CASSILLGTGRRNTEAFF.

The chain uses TRBV28 and TRBJ1-1; D is unclear. CDR3 length: 15 amino acids. Germline V gene sequence: CDR1 MDHEN, CDR2 SYDVKM. With 5 bases removed from V and 0 bases from J, the gap between germline ends came to 13 bases. DNA of the CDR3: TGTGCCAGCAGTAAACATGCCATCATGAACACTGAAGCTTTCTTT. Encoded protein: CASSKHAIMNTEAFF.

The rearrangement uses TRBV7-2 and TRBJ2-1; 11 bases fit TRBD2. Germline CDR1 and CDR2: SGHTA and FQGNSA. The CDR3 has 17 amino acids. V was clipped by 1 base and J by 5 bases; unmatched bases: 7. CDR3 in DNA: TGTGCCAGCAGCTTAGATTTTGGACTAGCGGGCCACAATGAGCAGTTCTTC. Its translation: CASSLDFGLAGHNEQFF.

This clone was counted between two and nine times. The rearrangement uses TRBV29-1 and TRBJ2-5; no reliable D call. With 0 bases removed from V and 0 bases from J, the gap between germline ends came to 5 bases. The CDR3 loop spans 13 amino acids. CDR1 and CDR2 from the germline V gene are SQVTM and ANQGSEA. The CDR3 nucleotides are TGCAGCGTTGAAGACAGGTACCAAGAGACCCAGTACTTC. The encoded protein is CSVEDRYQETQYF.

This sequence joins TRBV21-1 and TRBJ1-5. TRBV21-1 is classified as a pseudogene. This CDR3 contains 14 residues. The CDR3 DNA is TGTGCCAGCGAGCTCGTCGACGGGGATCAGCCCCAGCATTTT. Its translation is CASELVDGDQPQHF.